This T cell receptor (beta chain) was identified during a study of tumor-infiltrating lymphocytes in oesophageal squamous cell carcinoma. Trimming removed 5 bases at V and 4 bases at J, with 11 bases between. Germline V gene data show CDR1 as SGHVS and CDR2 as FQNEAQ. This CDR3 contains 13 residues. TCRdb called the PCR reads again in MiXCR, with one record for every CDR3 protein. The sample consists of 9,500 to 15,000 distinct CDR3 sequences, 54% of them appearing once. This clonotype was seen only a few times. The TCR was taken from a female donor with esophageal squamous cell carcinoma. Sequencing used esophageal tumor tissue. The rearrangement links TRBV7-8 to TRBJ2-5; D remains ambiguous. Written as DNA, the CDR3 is TGTGCCAGCAGCCCGATCTCGGGAGAGACCCAGTACTTC. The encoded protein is CASSPISGETQYF. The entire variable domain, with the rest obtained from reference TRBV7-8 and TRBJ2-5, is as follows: GAGVSQSPRYKVAKRGQDVALRCDPISGHVSLFWYQQALGQGPEFLTYFQNEAQLDKSGLPSDRFFAERPEGSVSTLKIQRTQQEDSAVYLCASSPISGETQYFGPGTRLLVL.